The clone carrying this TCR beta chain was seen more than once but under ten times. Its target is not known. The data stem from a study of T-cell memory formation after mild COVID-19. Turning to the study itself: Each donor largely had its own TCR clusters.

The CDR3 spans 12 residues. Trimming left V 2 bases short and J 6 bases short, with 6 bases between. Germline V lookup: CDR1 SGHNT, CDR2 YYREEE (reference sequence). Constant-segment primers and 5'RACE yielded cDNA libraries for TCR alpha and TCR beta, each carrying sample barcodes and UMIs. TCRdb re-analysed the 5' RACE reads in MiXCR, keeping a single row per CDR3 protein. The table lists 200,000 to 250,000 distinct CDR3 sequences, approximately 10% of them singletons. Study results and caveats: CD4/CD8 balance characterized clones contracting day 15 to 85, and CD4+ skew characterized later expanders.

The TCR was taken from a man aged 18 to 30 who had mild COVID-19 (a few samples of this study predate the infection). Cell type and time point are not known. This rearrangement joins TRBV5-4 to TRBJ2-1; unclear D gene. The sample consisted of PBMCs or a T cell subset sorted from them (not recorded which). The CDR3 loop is CASSFLVNEQFF. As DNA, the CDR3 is TGTGCCAGCAGCTTCCTAGTCAATGAGCAGTTCTTC.